This entry concerns a single T cell receptor beta chain. Its matching antigen is unknown. CD3+ T cells were rested overnight without fetal bovine serum. The data are from a study of T cell repertoires and leukemia-associated antigens. Across the whole study: Each sample gave roughly 3 to 5.0 million effective reads.

The CDR3 length is 17 residues. V lost 2 bases and J lost 6; bases outside the gene matches: 12. Germline V gives CDR1 LGHDT, CDR2 YNNKEL (reference sequence). TCRdb recomputed calls from the 5' RACE reads with MiXCR, one row per CDR3 protein. The sample consists of approximately 10,000 distinct CDR3 sequences, 43% of them appearing once. Findings of the study overall: Vbeta, Jbeta, VDJ rearrangement and unique CDR3 counts did not differ significantly across four groups. Whether expanded clones are antigen-specific and functional remains untested.

This clonotype was sampled from a female donor in good health. The gene calls are TRBV3-1 and TRBJ2-1; 8 bases are shared with TRBD2. Sequenced material: CD3+ T cells sorted from blood and cultured. As DNA, the CDR3 is TGTGCCAGCAGCCAAATCTTCCCCAGCGGGGGTTTCAATGAGCAGTTCTTC. Translating gives CASSQIFPSGGFNEQFF.